The 6 T cell receptor beta chains listed next were all sequenced from one sample in a study of beta chain features in type 1 diabetes (dated by TCRdb to 2017 to 2018). Library creation used the immunoSEQ multiplex PCR assay. All of the isolated RNA was reverse transcribed with the High Capacity cDNA Reverse Transcription Kit, so expressed TCRB transcripts were sequenced. TCRdb carries this immuneACCESS record with in-frame sequences only. Its versions omit some clonotypes, under half of them owing to an unresolved V gene in the studies checked, with the rest unexplained. The sample contains under 250,000 clones, 12% to 15% of them found a single time. The top ten hold more than 0.025% of the sample. The sample consisted of naive CD4+ T cells from blood. The cell subset or site label for this specimen denotes: true naive CD4+ T cells. These receptors all stem from a middle-aged woman in good health.

In its sample, this clone was seen a few times. This sequence joins TRBV10-1 and TRBJ2-3; D might be TRBD2 (6 bases). From germline, CDR1 is WNHNN and CDR2 SYGVQD (reference sequence). The CDR3 loop spans 14 amino acids. V lost 4 bases to trimming and J lost 4 bases, with 12 bases between them. This chain's CDR3 is CASSGGGTADTQYF. The DNA for the CDR3 is TGCGCCAGCAGTGGGGGAGGTACCGCAGATACGCAGTATTTT.

This clone has more than one count but fewer than ten. The chain has TRBV13 and TRBJ2-7; a weak D match, TRBD2 (5 bases). The V and J ends lost 5 bases and 2 bases respectively, with 13 bases between them. Germline assignment: CDR1 PRHDT and CDR2 FYEKMQ (reference sequence). The CDR3 runs 14 residues. CDR3 nucleotide sequence: TGTGCCAGCAGCCCCTATCCCGGGACCTACGAGCAGTACTTC. Its protein product is CASSPYPGTYEQYF.

This clone was recorded a few times. This chain links TRBV6-6 with TRBJ2-1; tentative D call: TRBD2 (6 bases). V was pared by 2 bases and J by 6 bases, with 14 bases between. Per germline, CDR1 MNHNY and CDR2 SVGAGI (reference sequence). The CDR3 is 15 residues long. CDR3 residues: CASSYPGTEGNEQFF. The CDR3 coding sequence is TGTGCCAGCAGTTACCCTGGGACGGAGGGCAATGAGCAGTTCTTC.

V is TRBV18 and J is TRBJ1-1; tentatively, D is TRBD1 (6 bases). Germline CDR1 reads KGHSH; CDR2 reads LQKENI. The V gene lost 3 bases and the J gene lost 5 bases, with 10 bases spanning the gap. The CDR3 totals 13 residues. The CDR3 coding sequence is TGTGCCAGCTCACCGGGGGGGCAAACTGAAGCTTTCTTT. Translating it yields CASSPGGQTEAFF.

A few counts support this clone. J is TRBJ2-7 and V is TRBV7-9; possibly TRBD2 for D (5 bases). V was trimmed by 5 bases and J by 6 bases, leaving 23 bases between them. The CDR3 contains 16 residues. From germline, CDR1 is SEHNR and CDR2 FQNEAQ (reference sequence). DNA of the CDR3: TGTGCCAGCAGCCCAACGTTACACGCGAACCGGGGCGAGCAGTACTTC. Translated: CASSPTLHANRGEQYF.

This chain uses TRBV2 with TRBJ2-1; TRBD2 aligns across 8 bases. The germline V gene has CDR1 SNHLY and CDR2 FYNNEI. CDR3 length: 19 residues. V was clipped by 6 bases and J by 7 bases; unmatched bases: 23. In DNA form, the CDR3 reads TGTGCCAGCAGCGAGACGTTTTCCACCGGGACTAGGAGGTTGAATGAGCAGTTCTTC. As protein: CASSETFSTGTRRLNEQFF.